This TCR beta chain was profiled in a study of multiple sclerosis patients with progressive multifocal leukoencephalopathy (dated by TCRdb to 2018 to 2020). Background on the whole study: Peripheral T and B cells were examined in MS patients who went on to develop PML (4 under natalizumab, 1 after alemtuzumab) as well as in treated patients who did not. Longitudinal follow-up was performed in two natalizumab-treated patients who later developed PML, from before therapy through 6 and 12 months to PML onset. The goal was to find JC virus-specific or public T-cell expansions that arose at the time of PML onset.

Worth noting for this clone: Its antigen target is currently unknown. Within one base of it there is no much larger clone, and no base qualities were kept.

What the time point label conveys for this sample: around 12 months of natalizumab therapy. The treatment or condition tag for this specimen amounts to: on natalizumab therapy at sampling. Controls were a few natalizumab-treated MS patients who did not develop PML, sampled longitudinally. Interferon beta had previously been received by all listed patients, and all PML patients were female. Blood samples at T1 and T2 were obtained at 6 and 12 months of natalizumab therapy, respectively. Ficoll-Hypaque density gradient centrifugation was used to isolate peripheral blood mononuclear cells. TRB CDR3 regions were amplified from genomic DNA with the immunoSEQ two-step multiplex PCR at survey-level depth. Synthetic inline TR CDR3 controls covering all V-J pairings were spiked into each PCR so that template counts could be estimated and amplification bias removed. Reads went through processing to reduce amplification and sequencing bias, and quantification was done against synthetic TR CDR3 analogs. On the study's bioinformatics: In ImmunoSEQ Analyzer, raw data were processed so that out-of-frame sequences and CDR3s with stop codons were removed, with gene names following IMGT nomenclature. Repertoire diversity was summarized as normalized Shannon entropy, defined as 1 minus Pielou's evenness. TRB sequences were treated as identical only when sharing V gene, J gene and CDR3. Public PML clonotypes were CDR3s shared by two or more PML-onset samples but absent earlier, in controls, and in public databases. Positional CDR3 amino acid composition was analyzed in Skylign with the observed count method. TCRdb took this table from immuneACCESS and kept in-frame rearrangements with V and J called. Such tables lack part of the clones; where checked against another copy, unresolved V genes explain under half of the gap, and the rest is unexplained. V and J calls and clone size are those listed in that table; D and trimming were worked out from the DNA. For this sample the table gives around 25,000 clones, of which approximately 89% were detected only once. Around 2.4% of the sample comes from the top ten.

Ends trimmed: V by 5 bases, J by 0 bases; bases unmatched to a gene: 5. The CDR3 sequence holds 15 residues, the cysteine and phenylalanine included. The kept DNA is CDR3 alone, 45 bases in frame from the first base. Reading the germline V gene gives CDR1 MNHEY and CDR2 SVGAGI. Results the study describes overall, beyond this receptor: Analysis was restricted to peripheral blood, although for natalizumab-associated PML, cerebrospinal fluid or brain lymphocytes might be more informative. Most PML patients had lower normalized Shannon entropy, suggesting less diverse TRB repertoires, while values in the natalizumab-treated controls sat near 1. When PML developed, no shared TRBV or TRBJ gene usage and no preferred TRBV-TRBJ pairings were found. TRB clones above 0.5% frequency appeared only in PML patients, but expanded clones at PML onset were already present before and during natalizumab therapy. Given the small, descriptive cohort, it remained unclear whether the study findings reflect JC virus infection or general immunocompromise.

Sequencing used PBMCs, obtained from a patient treated with natalizumab. The TCR comes from a man aged 25-45 years with multiple sclerosis. The chain is assembled from TRBV6-5 and TRBJ1-2; 8 central nucleotides agree with TRBD1. The encoded CDR3 is CASSRTGLANYGYTF. The nucleotide sequence is given as TGTGCCAGCAGTAGGACAGGGTTAGCTAACTATGGCTACACCTTC.